One sample yielded the 13 T cell receptor beta chains listed below, sequenced in a study of T-cell reconstitution after alpha-beta-depleted transplantation in children. During its preparation, the TCRbeta library received unique molecular identifiers. MiXCR, run by TCRdb on the PCR reads, gives a single entry per CDR3 protein. Here the sample spans fewer than 700,000 distinct CDR3 sequences, approximately 12% being singletons. The sample here was PBMCs, mostly from graft donor cells, taken 360 days after TCRalphabeta/CD19-depleted stem cell transplant. Source of these receptors: a male patient younger than 18 who had a stem cell transplant for acute myeloid leukemia, so the T cells may come from the graft donor.

The CDR3 bases are TGTGCCAGCAGCCAATACCTTAGCGGGTACAATGAGCAGTTCTTC. Protein sequence: CASSQYLSGYNEQFF. The chain couples TRBV14 to TRBJ2-1; 7 bases fit TRBD2. The germline V gene encodes CDR1 SGHDN and CDR2 FVKESK. V was clipped by 2 bases and J by 4 bases; unmatched bases: 5. The CDR3 consists of 15 residues. The full variable domain, its missing parts supplied by reference TRBV14 and TRBJ2-1, is EAGVTQFPSHSVIEKGQTVTLRCDPISGHDNLYWYRRVMGKEIKFLLHFVKESKQDESGMPNNRFLAERTGGTYSTLKVQPAELEDSGVYFCASSQYLSGYNEQFFGPGTRLTVL.

V gene TRBV5-1 combines with J gene TRBJ2-1; D is unclear. Germline V gene lookup returns CDR1 SGHRS and CDR2 YFSETQ. V gave up 4 bases and J gave up 0 bases, with 17 bases separating them. CDR3 length: 17 residues. The CDR3 loop reads CASSPTLSQSSYNEQFF. The CDR3 DNA reads TGCGCCAGCAGCCCTACTTTGAGTCAAAGCTCCTACAATGAGCAGTTCTTC.

The chain employs TRBV10-3 and TRBJ2-7; D tentatively reads TRBD1 or TRBD2 (5 bases each). The CDR3 covers 14 residues. Deletions cut 3 bases from V and 7 bases from J, with 16 bases between. Germline loops: CDR1 ENHRY, CDR2 SYGVKD. In nucleotides, the CDR3 is TGTGCCATCAGTGACCCTAGCCCAGGGCGAGAGCAGTACTTC. This codes for CAISDPSPGREQYF.

The J gene is TRBJ2-7, the V gene TRBV7-9; 11 nucleotides match TRBD1. The CDR3 consists of 16 residues. In germline, CDR1 is SEHNR, CDR2 FQNEAQ (reference sequence). J gave up 4 bases and V 4 bases, and 9 bases lay outside the gene matches. This CDR3 reads CASSCGRGQGDYEQYF. The CDR3 DNA reads as TGTGCCAGCAGCTGTGGGAGGGGACAGGGGGATTACGAGCAGTACTTC.

The chain carries TRBV6-2 or TRBV6-3 and TRBJ2-1; unclear D gene. CDR1 MNHEY and CDR2 SVGEGT come from the germline V gene. V gave up 5 bases and J gave up 10 bases, with 27 bases separating them. The length of the CDR3 is 17 residues. CDR3 nucleotides: TGTGCCAGCAGTAGGGCCAAGGGCTTGCCCTCCCGGCCCGAGCAGTTCTTC. Translating gives CASSRAKGLPSRPEQFF.

V usage is TRBV3-1 and J usage is TRBJ1-1; 7 positions agree with TRBD1. The V gene end was trimmed by 3 bases and the J gene end by 11 bases; junction bases not matched to a gene: 21. Germline values: CDR1 LGHDT, CDR2 YNNKEL (reference sequence). The CDR3 sequence is 17 residues long. The CDR3 loop reads CASSHGPYGTVFMKAFF. The DNA of the CDR3 is TGTGCCAGCAGCCATGGTCCCTATGGGACAGTTTTTATGAAGGCTTTCTTT. Using reference TRBV3-1 and TRBJ1-1 for the parts outside the CDR3, the full variable domain is DTAVSQTPKYLVTQMGNDKSIKCEQNLGHDTMYWYKQDSKKFLKIMFSYNNKELIINETVPNRFSPKSPDKAHLNLHINSLELGDSAVYFCASSHGPYGTVFMKAFFGQGTRLTVV.

The chain joins TRBV18 to TRBJ2-7; D gene uncertain. The CDR3 runs to 13 residues. Trimming left V 1 base short and J 3 bases short, with 7 bases between. Germline assignment: CDR1 KGHSH and CDR2 LQKENI. CDR3 sequence: CASSPRQDYEQYF. CDR3 in DNA: TGTGCCAGCTCACCACGACAAGACTACGAGCAGTACTTC. The full variable domain, rest sourced from reference TRBV18 and TRBJ2-7, is NAGVMQNPRHLVRRRGQEARLRCSPMKGHSHVYWYRQLPEEGLKFMVYLQKENIIDESGMPKERFSAEFPKEGPSILRIQQVVRGDSAAYFCASSPRQDYEQYFGPGTRLTVT.

This clonotype was seen more than once but under ten times. The V call is TRBV10-3, the J call TRBJ2-2; 11 bases line up with TRBD2. CDR1 and CDR2 from the germline V gene are ENHRY and SYGVKD. With 2 bases clipped from V and 5 bases from J, the junction kept 1 base outside the gene matches. This CDR3 has 15 residues. CDR3 sequence reads: CAISELAGGTGELFF. DNA for the CDR3: TGTGCCATCAGTGAGCTAGCGGGAGGAACCGGGGAGCTGTTTTTT.

This clonotype was observed a few times. This chain uses TRBV28 with TRBJ2-2; D is unresolved. V was clipped by 5 bases and J by 3 bases, with 19 bases between them. CDR1 is MDHEN, CDR2 SYDVKM, per germline. The CDR3 consists of 17 residues. The CDR3 reads CASSLGPRRWYTGELFF. For the CDR3, the DNA is TGTGCCAGCAGTCTCGGACCCAGGAGATGGTACACCGGGGAGCTGTTTTTT. Looking up the rest from reference TRBV28 and TRBJ2-2 gives the full variable domain: DVKVTQSSRYLVKRTGEKVFLECVQDMDHENMFWYRQDPGLGLRLIYFSYDVKMKEKGDIPEGYSVSREKKERFSLILESASTNQTSMYLCASSLGPRRWYTGELFFGEGSRLTVL.

This chain links TRBV4-2 with TRBJ2-7; 13 bases fit TRBD2. Unmatched junction bases numbered 8, after V lost 1 base and J lost 5 bases. The CDR3 runs to 17 residues. From germline, CDR1 is LGHNA and CDR2 YNFKEQ. In DNA form, the CDR3 reads TGTGCCAGCAGCCAAGGGGTAACTAGCGGGAGGGATCACGAGCAGTACTTC. It translates to CASSQGVTSGRDHEQYF.

This clonotype appeared many times. V usage is TRBV2 and J usage is TRBJ2-3, with D possibly TRBD2 on 5 matching bases. From germline, CDR1 is SNHLY and CDR2 FYNNEI. V was trimmed by 6 bases and J by 4 bases, leaving 11 bases between them. The CDR3 is 13 residues long. The CDR3 coding sequence is TGTGCCAGCAGAGATACTAGGGCAGATACGCAGTATTTT. Its protein is CASRDTRADTQYF.

Many counts were recorded for this clonotype. This chain links TRBV18 with TRBJ2-2; D might be TRBD2 (6 bases). CDR3 length: 18 residues. The V end was cut by 1 base, the J end by 0 bases, with 15 bases between. Germline CDR1 and CDR2: KGHSH and LQKENI. CDR3 in DNA: TGTGCCAGCTCACCACTTGCCAGCGGGCCTTCGAACACCGGGGAGCTGTTTTTT. Residues: CASSPLASGPSNTGELFF.

This clonotype has just a few counts. The chain has TRBV6-1 and TRBJ2-1; 7 nucleotides align to TRBD2. Germline assignment: CDR1 MNHNS and CDR2 SASEGT. This CDR3 is 16 amino acids long. V lost 6 bases to trimming and J lost 1 base; unmatched junction nucleotides: 9. The CDR3 loop reads CASSLISGPSYNEQFF. In DNA, the CDR3 is TGTGCCAGCAGCCTCATTAGCGGGCCTTCCTACAATGAGCAGTTCTTC.